A selection of T cell receptor beta chains follows, all from one sample in a study of vaccination effects on CD4 cells after COVID-19. The antigens these receptors bind are not known. Repertoires were generated with immunoSEQ multiplex PCR, while TCRdb's copy carries only in-frame clones and drops some. In the table there are about 61,000 clones, roughly 73% of which are singletons. The specimen was CD4+ T cells from PBMCs cultured with HCoV-229E spike peptides, collected after COVID-19 vaccination. These receptors all come from a human donor who received a COVID-19 vaccine. Each CDR3 is given with its conserved first and last residue. The D gene is left open where the match is weak. The size entry is marked missing in some rows and otherwise reads once, few, many or a size class.

j_call | d_call | clone_size | v_call | cdr3_nt | cdr3_aa
TRBJ1-1 | NA | NA | TRBV24-1 | TGTGCCACCAGTGATAATTCCGGGACTCAAGCTTTCTTT | CATSDNSGTQAFF
TRBJ1-6 | NA | few | TRBV2 | TGTGCCAGCAGTGGTGTTAATTCACCCCTCCACTTT | CASSGVNSPLHF
TRBJ2-3 | NA | NA | TRBV19 | TGTGCCAGTTCCGAACGGGCAGATACGCAGTATTTT | CASSERADTQYF
TRBJ2-3 | NA | NA | TRBV13 | TGTGCCAGCAGCTTAGGAGATTGGGATACGCAGTATTTT | CASSLGDWDTQYF
TRBJ1-5 | NA | NA | TRBV24-1 | TGTGCCACCTCGGGGGAGAGTAGCAATCAGCCCCAGCATTTT | CATSGESSNQPQHF
TRBJ2-1 | TRBD1 | NA | TRBV24-1 | TGTGCCACCAGTGAGCCCCGGACAGGGGCATACAATGAGCAGTTCTTC | CATSEPRTGAYNEQFF
TRBJ2-3 | NA | NA | TRBV7-3 | TGTGCCAGCAGCTTAAGTGCAGATACGCAGTATTTT | CASSLSADTQYF
TRBJ2-1 | TRBD2 | NA | TRBV6-6 | TGTGCCAGCAGTTACCGCGGCGGGGGGGTAGGAAATGAGCAGTTCTTC | CASSYRGGGVGNEQFF
TRBJ1-1 | NA | few | TRBV6-5 | TGTGCCAGCAGTTGGTCCGGACGCATGAACACTGAAGCTTTCTTT | CASSWSGRMNTEAFF
TRBJ2-3 | NA | NA | TRBV19 | TGTGCCAGTAGAAACAGGGGAGGGGCAGACGATACGCAGTATTTT | CASRNRGGADDTQYF
TRBJ1-2 | NA | NA | TRBV5-1 | TGCGCCAGCAGCTTTTCGAACTATGGCTACACCTTC | CASSFSNYGYTF
TRBJ2-2 | NA | NA | TRBV29-1 | TGCAGCGTTTTTTTGGGGGAAACCGGGGAGCTGTTTTTT | CSVFLGETGELFF
TRBJ2-5 | NA | NA | TRBV24-1 | TGTGCCACCAGTGGGCCAGAACCCCAAGAGACCCAGTACTTC | CATSGPEPQETQYF
TRBJ2-2 | TRBD2 | NA | TRBV30 | TGTGCCTGGAGGGTTGCGGGGGGGGACACCGGGGAGCTGTTTTTT | CAWRVAGGDTGELFF
TRBJ1-4 | NA | few | TRBV7-9 | TGTGCCAGCAGCTTAGCGGGCTGGGGGGCAACTAATGAAAAACTGTTTTTT | CASSLAGWGATNEKLFF
TRBJ2-5 | NA | NA | TRBV5-1 | TGCGCCAGCAGCTCATTACAGGACCAAGAGACCCAGTACTTC | CASSSLQDQETQYF
TRBJ2-1 | NA | once | TRBV5-1 | TGCGCCAGCAGCTTGGGACAGTACAATGAGCAGTTCTTC | CASSLGQYNEQFF
TRBJ1-4 | TRBD1 | few | TRBV7-9 | TGTGCCAGCAGCCTCACAGGGGAACTCGGGGAAAAACTGTTTTTT | CASSLTGELGEKLFF
TRBJ2-1 | NA | NA | TRBV5-1 | TGCGCCAGCAGCTCGATTCCGGGGTCCTACAATGAGCAGTTCTTC | CASSSIPGSYNEQFF
TRBJ2-6 | NA | NA | TRBV29-1 | TGCAGCGCGGGGACCGGACAATACTTCTCTGGGGCCAACGTCCTGACTTTC | CSAGTGQYFSGANVLTF
TRBJ1-1 | NA | NA | TRBV9 | TGTGCCAGCAGCGGCATGGTGAACACTGAAGCTTTCTTT | CASSGMVNTEAFF
TRBJ1-1 | TRBD1 | NA | TRBV6-5 | TGTGCCACCAGGGGACAGGGGAGCACTGAAGCTTTCTTT | CATRGQGSTEAFF
TRBJ2-5 | NA | NA | TRBV24-1 | TGTGCCACCAGTGATCGAATTGAGTCACAAGAGACCCAGTACTTC | CATSDRIESQETQYF
TRBJ1-2 | TRBD1 | NA | TRBV9 | TGTGCCAGCAGCGCCGGGACAGGGCCATATGGCTACACCTTC | CASSAGTGPYGYTF
TRBJ1-2 | NA | NA | TRBV7-2 | TGTGCCAGCAGCCAAAGGGAGGGGGGGAACTATGGCTACACCTTC | CASSQREGGNYGYTF
TRBJ1-2 | TRBD1 | few | TRBV28 | TGTGCCAGCAGTTTATTCGGCAGGGGGCATGGCTACACCTTC | CASSLFGRGHGYTF
TRBJ1-1 | NA | NA | TRBV7-3 | TGTGCCAGCAGCCCCGAGGGGGGCCGCGGTGAAGCTTTCTTT | CASSPEGGRGEAFF
TRBJ2-3 | TRBD1 | NA | TRBV5-1 | TGCGCCAGCAGCACAGGGACAGGGTCAGATACGCAGTATTTT | CASSTGTGSDTQYF
TRBJ1-2 | NA | NA | TRBV5-1 | TGCGCCAGCAATACAGGGCTAGAGTCTGGCTACACCTTC | CASNTGLESGYTF
TRBJ1-1 | NA | NA | TRBV11-2 | TGTGCCAGCAGCCCAGGCGCGGGTCCAGGGACTGAAGCTTTCTTT | CASSPGAGPGTEAFF
TRBJ1-1 | TRBD1 | few | TRBV4-1 | TGCGCCAGCAGCCAAGGGGACAGGTTGAACACTGAAGCTTTCTTT | CASSQGDRLNTEAFF
TRBJ1-1 | NA | few | TRBV3-1/TRBV3-2 | TGTGCCAGCAGCCAACTGTCACCGAACACTGAAGCTTTCTTT | CASSQLSPNTEAFF
TRBJ2-3 | TRBD2 | NA | TRBV9 | TGTGCCAGCAGCGTGTCCTTAGCGGGGGGGGGCACAGATACGCAGTATTTT | CASSVSLAGGGTDTQYF
TRBJ2-3 | TRBD1 | once | TRBV5-1 | TGCGCCAGCGCCAGGGGGTTTATGGATACGCAGTATTTT | CASARGFMDTQYF